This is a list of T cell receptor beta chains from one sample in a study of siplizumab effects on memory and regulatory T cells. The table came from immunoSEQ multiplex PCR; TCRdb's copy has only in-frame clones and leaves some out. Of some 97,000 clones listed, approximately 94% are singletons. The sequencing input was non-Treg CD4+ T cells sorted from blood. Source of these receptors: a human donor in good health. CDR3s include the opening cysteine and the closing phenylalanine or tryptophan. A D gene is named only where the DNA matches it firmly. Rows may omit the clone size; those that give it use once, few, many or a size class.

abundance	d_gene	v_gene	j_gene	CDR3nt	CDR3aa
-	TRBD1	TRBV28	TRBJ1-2	TGTGCCAGCAGTTCCCAATCGACAGGGCTGGGGGGCTACACCTTC	CASSSQSTGLGGYTF
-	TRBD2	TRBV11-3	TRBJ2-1	TGTGCCAGCAGCCTGGGACTAGGGCCAGATGAGCAGTTCTTC	CASSLGLGPDEQFF
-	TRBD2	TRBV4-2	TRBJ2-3	TGTGCCAGCAGCCATCCCTTGGGGCTAGCGGGAGGGCCCCCCCCAGATACGCAGTATTTT	CASSHPLGLAGGPPPDTQYF
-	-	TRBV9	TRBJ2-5	TGTGCCAGCAGCGCCCCCCTGGGTTCGGGAGAATCGGAGACCCAGTACTTC	CASSAPLGSGESETQYF
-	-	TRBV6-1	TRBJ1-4	TGTGCCAGCAGTATAGGGGACCCTAATGAAAAACTGTTTTTT	CASSIGDPNEKLFF
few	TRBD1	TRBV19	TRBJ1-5	TGTGCCAGTAGTATTGGCGGGACAGAGCAGCCCCAGCATTTT	CASSIGGTEQPQHF
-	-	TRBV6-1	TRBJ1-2	TGTGCCAGCAGCTATAGGGGAAATGAAGGCTATGGCTACACCTTC	CASSYRGNEGYGYTF
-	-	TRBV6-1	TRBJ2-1	TGTGCCAGCAGTGAAGCTTATACCCCCTACAATGAGCAGTTCTTC	CASSEAYTPYNEQFF
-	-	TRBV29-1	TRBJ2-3	TGCAGCCTCCGGGTGGGCACAGATACGCAGTATTTT	CSLRVGTDTQYF
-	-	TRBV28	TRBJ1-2	TGTGCCAGCAGAAGGACAGAGTCTAACTATGGCTACACCTTC	CASRRTESNYGYTF
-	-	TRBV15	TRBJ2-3	TGTGCCACCAGCTCCCTCACAGATACGCAGTATTTT	CATSSLTDTQYF